Each of the 4 T cell receptor beta chains below was sequenced from the same sample in a study of cytotoxic CD8 clonotypes in ibrutinib-treated CLL. Profiling relied on immunoSEQ multiplex PCR, and the TCRdb table lists in-frame clones only, not all of them. The sample holds 65,000 to 80,000 clones, 75% to 90% seen once. This material consisted of PBMCs, taken after 24 months of ibrutinib treatment. The origin of the receptors is a human donor with chronic lymphocytic leukemia.

This chain links TRBV6-5 with TRBJ2-7, with 7 bases aligning to TRBD1. This CDR3 region has 12 residues. V was pared by 8 bases and J by 5 bases, with 6 bases of the junction left unmatched. CDR1 is MNHEY, CDR2 SVGAGI, per germline. CDR3 DNA: TGTGCCAGCTCATACAGGGGCCACGAGCAGTACTTC. Amino acids: CASSYRGHEQYF.

This chain uses TRBV9 with TRBJ2-1, with 11 bases identical to TRBD2. Looked up from germline, CDR1 is SGDLS and CDR2 is YYNGEE. V trimming: 4 bases; J trimming: 12 bases; junction bases outside the gene matches: 9. The CDR3 spans 14 residues. CDR3 loop: CASSPQLAGDRQFF. The CDR3 DNA reads as TGTGCCAGCAGCCCACAACTAGCGGGAGATAGGCAGTTCTTC.

V is TRBV2 and J is TRBJ2-7; D not resolved. Germline V lookup: CDR1 SNHLY, CDR2 FYNNEI. Trimming took 7 bases from V and 0 from J, leaving 10 bases between them. CDR3 length: 13 residues. The CDR3 spells CASTASDSYEQYF. Written as DNA, the CDR3 is TGTGCCAGCACGGCATCCGACTCCTACGAGCAGTACTTC.

CDR3 bases: TGTGCCAGCTCACCCAGGGTCAGTGAGCAGTTCTTC. It codes for CASSPRVSEQFF. The rearrangement joins TRBV18 to TRBJ2-1; D might be TRBD1 (5 bases). Trimming took 3 bases from V and 9 from J, leaving 9 bases between them. From germline, CDR1 is KGHSH and CDR2 LQKENI. CDR3 length: 12 amino acids.